This TCR beta chain came from a study of blood T cell repertoires in COVID-19. Study as a whole: PBMCs, B-cell-depleted T cells, or T cells provided the cDNA or gDNA that made up the material.

CDR3 length: 15 residues. Germline CDR1 and CDR2: SGHTA and FQGNSA. J gave up 6 bases and V 1 base, and 6 bases lay outside the gene matches. The data were produced by immunoSEQ multiplex PCR, yet TCRdb's version contains in-frame clones alone and is incomplete. The data show 140,000 to 150,000 clones, approximately 88% seen once. The genes are TRBV7-2 and TRBJ1-1; TRBD1 matches 9 bases. The sequenced material came from peripheral blood. This clonotype was sampled from a man in his 70s with acute or convalescent COVID-19. The CDR3 region is CASSLVGTGIAEAFF. CDR3 DNA: TGTGCCAGCAGCTTAGTAGGGACAGGGATCGCTGAAGCTTTCTTT.